One and the same sample provided the 4 T cell receptor beta chains below, sequenced in a study of CD8+ T cells in alopecia areata. RNA extraction and reverse transcription yielded cDNA as sequencing template. Measured with immunoSEQ multiplex PCR; TCRdb has only the in-frame clones, and not every one. The repertoire holds 90,000 to 130,000 clones, with 58% as singletons. Sequences were obtained from NKG2D-low CD8+ T cells sorted from blood. The receptors stem from a human donor with alopecia areata.

V is TRBV27 and J is TRBJ2-3; the match to TRBD2 covers 10 bases. The J segment lost 1 base and the V segment lost 0 bases, leaving 1 base of the junction unmatched. The CDR3 is 16 residues long. Germline V gene data show CDR1 as MNHEY and CDR2 as SMNVEV (reference sequence). CDR3 DNA sequence: TGTGCCAGCAGTTTATCTAGCGGGGGGCGCACAGATACGCAGTATTTT. It codes for CASSLSSGGRTDTQYF.

The chain employs TRBV4-1 and TRBJ2-1, with D maybe TRBD2 (6 bases). The V gene lost 5 bases and the J gene lost 8 bases, with 13 bases spanning the gap. The CDR3 sequence is 13 residues long. The germline V gene has CDR1 MGHRA and CDR2 YSYEKL. The CDR3 loop is CASSLTGDHEQFF. The CDR3 DNA reads TGCGCCAGCAGCTTAACGGGAGACCATGAGCAGTTCTTC.

There are a few counts of this clone. This chain joins TRBV29-1 and TRBJ2-3; D is ambiguous. The CDR3 contains 12 residues. V was clipped by 8 bases and J by 1 base, with 10 bases between them. CDR1 is SQVTM and CDR2 is ANQGSEA in the germline V gene. This CDR3 is CSPEQRTDTQYF. CDR3 nucleotides: TGCAGCCCAGAGCAGCGCACAGATACGCAGTATTTT.

This clone turned up a few times. V is TRBV2 and J is TRBJ2-2; 11 positions agree with TRBD1. Germline V gene data show CDR1 as SNHLY and CDR2 as FYNNEI. The V gene end was trimmed by 7 bases and the J gene end by 3 bases; junction bases not matched to a gene: 4. The CDR3 is 15 residues long. The CDR3 spells CASIGTGGDTGELFF. CDR3 nucleotide sequence: TGTGCCAGCATCGGGACAGGGGGAGACACCGGGGAGCTGTTTTTT. The full variable domain, completed using reference TRBV2 and TRBJ2-2, is EPEVTQTPSHQVTQMGQEVILRCVPISNHLYFYWYRQILGQKVEFLVSFYNNEISEKSEIFDDQFSVERPDGSNFTLKIRSTKLEDSAMYFCASIGTGGDTGELFFGEGSRLTVL.